One sample yielded the 3 T cell receptor beta chains listed below, sequenced in a study of high-grade serous ovarian cancer treatment subgroups. Tumor samples were obtained before definitive surgery or chemotherapy. The data were produced by immunoSEQ multiplex PCR, yet TCRdb's version contains in-frame clones alone and is incomplete. The repertoire holds nearly 15,000 clones, with approximately 87% as singletons. What was sequenced was tumor tissue. The receptors shown here come from a human donor with high-grade serous ovarian cancer.

This clone was recorded only once. V usage is TRBV19 and J usage is TRBJ1-5; D ambiguous. V was trimmed by 0 bases and J by 9 bases, leaving 9 bases between them. The CDR3 has 13 residues. CDR1 and CDR2 from the germline V gene are LNHDA and SQIVND (reference sequence). CDR3 amino acids: CASSIDPHRPQHF. In DNA, the CDR3 is TGTGCCAGTAGTATAGACCCCCACCGGCCCCAGCATTTT.

This rearrangement joins TRBV9 to TRBJ2-4, with D tentatively TRBD1 or TRBD2 (6 bases each). The CDR3 has 14 residues. V dropped 0 bases and J dropped 7 bases, with 11 bases sitting between them. From germline, CDR1 is SGDLS and CDR2 YYNGEE. The DNA of the CDR3 is TGTGCCAGCAGCGTAGGCACAGGGAGGAACATTCAGTACTTC. It is translated as CASSVGTGRNIQYF.

V is TRBV7-2 and J is TRBJ1-2; 7 positions agree with TRBD1. Germline V lookup: CDR1 SGHTA, CDR2 FQGNSA. The CDR3 is made up of 16 amino acids. Trimming cost V 0 bases and J 2 bases; bases outside gene matches: 6. The CDR3 DNA reads TGTGCCAGCAGCTTAGCCCTGACAGGGCCCAACTATGGCTACACCTTC. Translated, it gives CASSLALTGPNYGYTF.